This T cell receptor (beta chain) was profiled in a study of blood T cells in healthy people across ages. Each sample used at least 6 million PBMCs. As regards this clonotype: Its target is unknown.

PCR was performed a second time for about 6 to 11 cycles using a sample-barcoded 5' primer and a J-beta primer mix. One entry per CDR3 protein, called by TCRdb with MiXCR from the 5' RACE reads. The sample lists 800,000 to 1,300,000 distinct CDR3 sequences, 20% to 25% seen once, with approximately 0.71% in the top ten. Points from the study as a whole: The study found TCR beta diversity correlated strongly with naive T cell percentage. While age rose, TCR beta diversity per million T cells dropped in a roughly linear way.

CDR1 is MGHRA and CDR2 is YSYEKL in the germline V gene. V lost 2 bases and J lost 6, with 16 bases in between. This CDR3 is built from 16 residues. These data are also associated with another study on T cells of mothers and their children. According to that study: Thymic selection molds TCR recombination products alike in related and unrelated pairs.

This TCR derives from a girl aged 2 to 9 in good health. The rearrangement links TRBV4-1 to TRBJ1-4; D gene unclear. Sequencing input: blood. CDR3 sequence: CASSQRQLKRDEKLFF. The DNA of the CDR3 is TGCGCCAGCAGCCAACGACAACTAAAGAGGGATGAAAAACTGTTTTTT.